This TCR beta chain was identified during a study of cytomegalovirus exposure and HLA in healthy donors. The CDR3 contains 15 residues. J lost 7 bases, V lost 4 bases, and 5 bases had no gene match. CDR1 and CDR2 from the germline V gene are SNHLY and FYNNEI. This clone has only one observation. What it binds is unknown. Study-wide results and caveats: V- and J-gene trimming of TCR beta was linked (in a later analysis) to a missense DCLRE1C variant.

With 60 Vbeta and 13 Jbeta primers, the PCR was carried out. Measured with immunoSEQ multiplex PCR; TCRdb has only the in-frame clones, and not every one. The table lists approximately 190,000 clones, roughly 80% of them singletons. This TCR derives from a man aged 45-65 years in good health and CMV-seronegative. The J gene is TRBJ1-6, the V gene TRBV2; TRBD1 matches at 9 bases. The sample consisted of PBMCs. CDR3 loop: CASSARTGANSPLHF. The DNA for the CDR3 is TGTGCCAGCAGTGCTCGGACAGGGGCGAATTCACCCCTCCACTTT.